The 2 T cell receptor beta chains below come from one sample, sequenced in a study of blood T cell repertoires in COVID-19. TCRdb's table, derived via immunoSEQ multiplex PCR, lists solely in-frame clones and lacks some. The sample shows about 160,000 clones, approximately 84% of them seen only once. The sequenced material came from peripheral blood. These receptors came from a woman of 80 years or more with acute or convalescent COVID-19.

The rearrangement links TRBV6-1 to TRBJ1-6; the D gene is possibly TRBD1 (5 bases). The V end was cut by 3 bases, the J end by 10 bases, with 16 bases between. The CDR3 length is 15 residues. Looked up from germline, CDR1 is MNHNS and CDR2 is SASEGT. The CDR3 sequence: CASSDQTGGASPLHF. CDR3 in DNA: TGTGCCAGCAGTGACCAAACAGGAGGGGCATCACCCCTCCACTTT.

This chain connects TRBV27 to TRBJ2-1; 7 nucleotides match TRBD1. This CDR3 has 17 residues. Looked up from germline, CDR1 is MNHEY and CDR2 is SMNVEV (reference sequence). V shed 5 bases, J shed 0 bases, and the junction held 10 bases outside the gene matches. CDR3 residues: CASSPQGRPSSYNEQFF. The CDR3 DNA sequence: TGTGCCAGCAGTCCACAGGGGCGCCCGAGCTCCTACAATGAGCAGTTCTTC.